Here is one T cell receptor (beta chain) with its context. Its antigen is still unknown. These data originate in a study of T cell responses to AZD1222 COVID-19 vaccine. At the level of the study: Second-dose intervals near 4 or 12 weeks were combined.

This CDR3 has 14 residues. J lost 4 bases, V lost 4 bases, and 7 bases had no gene match. Germline loops: CDR1 SGHRS, CDR2 YFSETQ. Study outcomes and limitations: Unmutated variant regions are reportedly targeted by nearly half of spike-specific TCRs. Only 5 or 6 people who got AZD1222 tested seropositive at baseline.

The method was immunoSEQ multiplex PCR; TCRdb's version includes in-frame clones alone and lacks a portion of them. The repertoire holds some 120,000 clones, with about 87% as singletons. This specimen was peripheral blood, taken on day 0 of AZD1222 vaccination. The clonotype comes from an adult in good health. The V call is TRBV5-1, the J call TRBJ1-1, with 7 bases identical to TRBD1. CDR3 bases: TGCGCCAGCAGCGACGGGACAGTCAGCACTGAAGCTTTCTTT. Translated: CASSDGTVSTEAFF.